The rows below give T cell receptor beta chains drawn from one sample of a study of OX40 agonist ivuxolimab in advanced cancers. Only in-frame clones appear in the TCRdb table, and some are missing; sequencing was by immunoSEQ multiplex PCR. The sample contains some 77,000 clones, roughly 92% of which appear only once. The sequences come from CD4+ or CD8+ T cells sorted from blood, collected in a trial of the OX40 agonist ivuxolimab. The receptors were gathered from an adult with an advanced solid tumor such as melanoma, head and neck, liver or kidney cancer. Each CDR3 is given with its conserved first and last residue. The D gene is left open where the match is weak. Expanded clones get a size class; other rows say once, few or many, or leave the size out.

.,TRBV11-3,TRBJ1-2,.,CASSQRGGLGYTF,TGTGCCAGCAGCCAGCGGGGAGGGTTGGGCTACACCTTC
.,TRBV7-9,TRBJ2-1,.,CASSPGTHSFSYNEQFF,TGTGCCAGCAGCCCAGGGACTCATAGTTTTTCCTACAATGAGCAGTTCTTC
.,TRBV25-1,TRBJ1-4,.,CASSLWGGREKLSF,TGTGCCAGCAGTCTATGGGGGGGACGAGAAAAACTGTCTTTT
.,TRBV11-3,TRBJ2-7,.,CASSSRDSHLYEQYF,TGTGCCAGCAGCTCCAGGGACTCCCACCTCTACGAGCAGTACTTC
.,TRBV19,TRBJ1-5,TRBD1,CASRTGRGQPQHF,TGTGCCAGTAGGACAGGGCGGGGGCAGCCCCAGCATTTT
.,TRBV6-1,TRBJ2-5,.,CASRGGRVYQETQYF,TGTGCCAGCAGGGGGGGCAGGGTGTACCAAGAGACCCAGTACTTC
few,TRBV5-1,TRBJ2-5,TRBD2,CASSWGLAPQETQYF,TGCGCCAGCAGCTGGGGACTAGCGCCCCAGGAGACCCAGTACTTC
.,TRBV28,TRBJ1-4,.,CASQEGGRFEKLFF,TGTGCCAGCCAGGAAGGCGGGAGATTTGAAAAACTGTTTTTT
.,TRBV28,TRBJ2-3,TRBD1,CASSADRANTDTQYF,TGTGCCAGCAGTGCCGACAGGGCAAACACAGATACGCAGTATTTT
.,TRBV19,TRBJ2-5,TRBD2,CASSVAGGYGETQYF,TGTGCCAGTAGTGTAGCGGGAGGGTATGGGGAGACCCAGTACTTC
.,TRBV2,TRBJ2-4,TRBD1,CASSVRTGVQYF,TGTGCCAGCAGTGTAAGGACAGGGGTTCAGTACTTC
.,TRBV7-3,TRBJ2-3,TRBD2,CASSLRGLVSDTQYF,TGTGCCAGCAGCTTAAGGGGACTAGTATCAGATACGCAGTATTTT
.,TRBV11-3,TRBJ2-3,.,CASRRTSNTDTQYF,TGTGCCAGCAGAAGGACTTCGAACACAGATACGCAGTATTTT
.,TRBV10-1,TRBJ2-7,TRBD2,CASSPRSGRESYEQYF,TGCGCCAGCAGTCCTCGTAGCGGGAGGGAAAGCTACGAGCAGTACTTC
.,TRBV5-1,TRBJ1-2,TRBD1,CASSLGTGWGYTF,TGCGCCAGCAGCCTAGGGACAGGGTGGGGCTACACCTTC
.,TRBV10-2,TRBJ1-5,TRBD1,CASRGQGASQPQHF,TGCGCCAGCAGAGGACAGGGGGCGAGTCAGCCCCAGCATTTT
.,TRBV7-3,TRBJ2-1,TRBD2,CASSSGLADNEQFF,TGTGCCAGCAGCTCGGGACTAGCGGACAATGAGCAGTTCTTC
.,TRBV4-1,TRBJ2-3,TRBD2,CASSQGLRGGDTQYF,TGCGCCAGCAGCCAAGGGTTGCGGGGGGGAGATACGCAGTATTTT
.,TRBV6-6,TRBJ2-7,TRBD1,CASSKGQGALEQYF,TGTGCCAGCAGCAAGGGACAGGGGGCTCTCGAGCAGTACTTC
once,TRBV28,TRBJ2-2,.,CASSLTGELFF,TGTGCCAGCAGCTTGACCGGGGAGCTGTTTTTT
.,TRBV19,TRBJ1-2,.,CASTRRTAGGYTF,TGTGCCAGTACCAGGCGGACGGCCGGCGGCTACACCTTC
once,TRBV7-6,TRBJ2-2,TRBD2,CASSLLAGDNTGELFF,TGTGCCAGCAGCTTATTAGCGGGAGATAACACCGGGGAGCTGTTTTTT
once,TRBV6-6,TRBJ1-2,TRBD1,CASSPRDRENYGYTF,TGTGCCAGCAGTCCCCGGGACAGGGAAAACTATGGCTACACCTTC
.,TRBV7-9,TRBJ2-7,TRBD1,CASSLDWGGQGPYEQYF,TGTGCCAGCAGCTTAGACTGGGGGGGACAGGGTCCTTACGAGCAGTACTTC
.,TRBV5-8,TRBJ2-1,.,CASSLMGAGSYNEQFF,TGTGCCAGCAGCTTAATGGGGGCGGGTTCCTACAATGAGCAGTTCTTC
.,TRBV29-1,TRBJ2-1,.,CSVPTWEEQFF,TGCAGCGTCCCAACTTGGGAGGAGCAGTTCTTC
.,TRBV15,TRBJ1-2,.,CATTTGRTNYGYTF,TGTGCCACGACAACAGGGAGGACTAACTATGGCTACACCTTC
.,TRBV7-6,TRBJ2-2,TRBD1,CASSQDRAWELFF,TGTGCCAGCAGCCAAGACAGGGCCTGGGAGCTGTTTTTT
.,TRBV28,TRBJ1-2,.,CASLRGEYGYTF,TGTGCCAGCCTTAGGGGGGAATATGGCTACACCTTC
.,TRBV7-8,TRBJ1-5,.,CASSLELVQPQHF,TGTGCCAGCAGCTTAGAGCTTGTCCAGCCCCAGCATTTT
.,TRBV27,TRBJ2-7,TRBD2,CASSLSSPTSGRSYEQYF,TGTGCCAGCAGTTTATCGTCTCCGACTAGCGGGAGATCTTACGAGCAGTACTTC
.,TRBV7-9,TRBJ2-3,.,CASSPLAIVGSTDTQYF,TGTGCCAGCAGCCCCTTGGCAATCGTGGGAAGCACAGATACGCAGTATTTT
once,TRBV7-3,TRBJ2-1,.,CASSFGNPNEQFF,TGTGCCAGCAGCTTCGGAAACCCCAATGAGCAGTTCTTC
.,TRBV6-5,TRBJ2-7,.,CASSYRQTYEQYF,TGTGCCAGCAGTTACCGACAAACCTACGAGCAGTACTTC
.,TRBV7-2,TRBJ2-5,.,CASSLSYPTQTQYF,TGTGCCAGCAGCTTAAGCTACCCGACCCAGACCCAGTACTTC
.,TRBV28,TRBJ2-2,TRBD1,CASSPHTGTGYTGELFF,TGTGCCAGCAGTCCACACACCGGGACAGGGTACACCGGGGAGCTGTTTTTT
.,TRBV5-1,TRBJ1-1,.,CATSRREGNTEAFF,TGCGCCACCAGCCGGCGGGAGGGGAACACTGAAGCTTTCTTT
.,TRBV23-1,TRBJ1-1,TRBD1,CASARQGVVHTEAFF,TGCGCCAGCGCCCGACAGGGGGTGGTTCACACTGAAGCTTTCTTT
.,TRBV7-7,TRBJ1-3,.,CASSPAFSGNTIYF,TGTGCTAGCAGCCCAGCCTTCTCTGGAAACACCATATATTTT
.,TRBV28,TRBJ1-3,TRBD1,CASTRTGTGNTIYF,TGTGCCAGCACCAGGACAGGGACGGGAAACACCATATATTTT